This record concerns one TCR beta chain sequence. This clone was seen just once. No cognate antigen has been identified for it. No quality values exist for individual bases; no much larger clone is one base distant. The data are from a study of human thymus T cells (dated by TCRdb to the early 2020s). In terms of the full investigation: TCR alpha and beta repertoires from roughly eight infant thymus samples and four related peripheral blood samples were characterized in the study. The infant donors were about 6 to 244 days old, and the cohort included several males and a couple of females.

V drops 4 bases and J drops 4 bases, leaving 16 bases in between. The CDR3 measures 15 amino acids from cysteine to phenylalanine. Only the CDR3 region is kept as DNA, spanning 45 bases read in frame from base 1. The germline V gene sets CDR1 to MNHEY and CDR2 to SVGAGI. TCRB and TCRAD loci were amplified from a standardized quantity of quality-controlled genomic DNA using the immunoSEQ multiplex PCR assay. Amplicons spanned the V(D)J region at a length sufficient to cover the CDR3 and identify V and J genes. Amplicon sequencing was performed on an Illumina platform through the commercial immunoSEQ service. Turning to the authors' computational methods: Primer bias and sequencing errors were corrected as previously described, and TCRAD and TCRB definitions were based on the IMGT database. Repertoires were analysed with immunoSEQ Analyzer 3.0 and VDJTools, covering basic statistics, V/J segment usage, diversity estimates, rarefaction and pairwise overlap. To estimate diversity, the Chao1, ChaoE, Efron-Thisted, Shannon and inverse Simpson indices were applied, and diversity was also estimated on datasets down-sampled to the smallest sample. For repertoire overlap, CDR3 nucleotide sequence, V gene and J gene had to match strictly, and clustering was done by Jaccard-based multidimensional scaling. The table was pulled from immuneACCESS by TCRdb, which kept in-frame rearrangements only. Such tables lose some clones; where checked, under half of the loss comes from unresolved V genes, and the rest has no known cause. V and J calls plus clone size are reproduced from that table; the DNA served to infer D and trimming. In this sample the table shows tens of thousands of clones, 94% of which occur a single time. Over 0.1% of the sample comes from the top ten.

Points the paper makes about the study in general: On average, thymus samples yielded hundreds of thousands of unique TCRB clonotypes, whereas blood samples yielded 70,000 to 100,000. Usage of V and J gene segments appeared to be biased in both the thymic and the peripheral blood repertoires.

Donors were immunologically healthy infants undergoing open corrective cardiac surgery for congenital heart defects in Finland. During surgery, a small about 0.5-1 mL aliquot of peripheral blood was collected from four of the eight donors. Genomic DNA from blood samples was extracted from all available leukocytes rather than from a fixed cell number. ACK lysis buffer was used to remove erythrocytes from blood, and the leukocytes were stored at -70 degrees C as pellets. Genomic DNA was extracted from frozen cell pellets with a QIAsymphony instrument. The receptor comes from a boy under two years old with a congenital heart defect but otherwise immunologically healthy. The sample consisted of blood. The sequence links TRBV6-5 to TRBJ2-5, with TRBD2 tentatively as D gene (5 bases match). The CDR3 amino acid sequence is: CASSWTVTKGETQYF. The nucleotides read TGTGCCAGCAGTTGGACTGTCACGAAGGGAGAGACCCAGTACTTC.